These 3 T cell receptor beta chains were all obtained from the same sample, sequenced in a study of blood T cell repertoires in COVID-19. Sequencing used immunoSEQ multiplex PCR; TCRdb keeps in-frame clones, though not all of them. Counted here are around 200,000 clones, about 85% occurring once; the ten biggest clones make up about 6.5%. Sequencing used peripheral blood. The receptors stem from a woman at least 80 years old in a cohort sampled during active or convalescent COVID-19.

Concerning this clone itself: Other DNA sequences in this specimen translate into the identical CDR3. CDR3 coding DNA: TGTGCCAGTAGGTATAGCAATCAGCCCCAGCATTTT. Its translation is CASRYSNQPQHF. The chain uses TRBV19 and TRBJ1-5, with D uncertain. From germline, CDR1 is LNHDA and CDR2 SQIVND (reference sequence). The CDR3 runs 12 residues. The V end lost 6 bases, the J end lost 0 bases, and 3 bases lay between the germline ends.

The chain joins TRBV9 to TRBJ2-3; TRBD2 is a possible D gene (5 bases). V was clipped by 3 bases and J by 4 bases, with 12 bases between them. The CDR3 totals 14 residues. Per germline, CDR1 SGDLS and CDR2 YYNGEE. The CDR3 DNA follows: TGTGCCAGCAGCGCCCGGACCGGGGCAGATACGCAGTATTTT. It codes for CASSARTGADTQYF. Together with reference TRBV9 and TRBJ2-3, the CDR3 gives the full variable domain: DSGVTQTPKHLITATGQRVTLRCSPRSGDLSVYWYQQSLDQGLQFLIQYYNGEERAKGNILERFSAQQFPDLHSELNLSSLELGDSALYFCASSARTGADTQYFGPGTRLTVL.

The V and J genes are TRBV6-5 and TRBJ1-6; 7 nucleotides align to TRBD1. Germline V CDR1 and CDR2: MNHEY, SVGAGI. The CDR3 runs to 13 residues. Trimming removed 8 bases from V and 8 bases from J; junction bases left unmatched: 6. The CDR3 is CASLRQGDSPLHF. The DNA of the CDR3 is TGTGCCAGCCTCCGACAGGGCGATTCACCCCTCCACTTT.